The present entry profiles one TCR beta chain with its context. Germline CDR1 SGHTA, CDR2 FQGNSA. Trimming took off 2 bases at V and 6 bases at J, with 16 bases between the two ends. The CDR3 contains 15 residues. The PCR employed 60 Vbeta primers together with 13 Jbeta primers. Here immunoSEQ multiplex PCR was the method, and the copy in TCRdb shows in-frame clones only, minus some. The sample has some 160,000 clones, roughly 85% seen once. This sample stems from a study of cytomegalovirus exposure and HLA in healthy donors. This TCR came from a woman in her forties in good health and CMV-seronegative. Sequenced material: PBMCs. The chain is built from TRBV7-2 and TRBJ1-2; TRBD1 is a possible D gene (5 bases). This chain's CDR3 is CASSLLRGGAHGYTF. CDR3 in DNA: TGTGCCAGCAGCTTATTAAGGGGAGGGGCGCATGGCTACACCTTC.